This T cell receptor (beta chain) was captured by sequencing in a study of blood T cell repertoires in COVID-19. For the study at large: Samples came from the United States, Italy and Spain, spanning acute and convalescent COVID-19. Sample material is recorded as cDNA or gDNA derived from T cells, B-cell-depleted T cells, or PBMCs.

Original handling: The authors estimated nucleated cell counts from reference gene primer amplification. Sequencing was performed with immunoSEQ multiplex PCR; in TCRdb, only in-frame clones are kept and a portion is missing. From that table come the V and J calls and clone size; the DNA was used to work out D and trimming. The table shows tens of thousands of clones, with about four fifths occurring only once. Turning to this clone: The sample has other DNA sequences that encode this CDR3 too.

Germline V gene data show CDR1 as MDHEN and CDR2 as SYDVKM. CDR3 length: 13 amino acids. Trimming took off 6 bases at V and 7 bases at J, with 15 bases between the two ends. V gene TRBV28 combines with J gene TRBJ1-2, with a weak D call TRBD1 (5 bases). The sample comprised peripheral blood. The sequence came from a man aged 55 to 70 with COVID-19, enrolled during active disease. The CDR3 DNA reads TGTGCCAGCAGCCTGGGGGGAGCTGGTGGCTACACCTTC. It codes for CASSLGGAGGYTF.